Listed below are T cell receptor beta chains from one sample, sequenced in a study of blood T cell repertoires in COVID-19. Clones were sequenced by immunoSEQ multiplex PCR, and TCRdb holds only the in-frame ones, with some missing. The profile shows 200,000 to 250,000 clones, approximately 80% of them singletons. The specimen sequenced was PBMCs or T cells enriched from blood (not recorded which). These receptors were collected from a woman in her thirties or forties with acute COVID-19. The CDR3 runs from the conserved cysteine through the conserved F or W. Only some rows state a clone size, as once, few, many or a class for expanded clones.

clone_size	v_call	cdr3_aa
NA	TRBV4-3	CASSTDRVDNYNSPLHF
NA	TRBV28	CASSPLAGGYEQYF
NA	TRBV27	CASSFRLAGGQRTDTQYF
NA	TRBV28	CASSPYRGSNQPQHF
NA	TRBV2	CASRERPNYGYTF
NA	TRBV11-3	CASSLVRDNEETQYF
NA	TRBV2	CASDSGGLPSTDTQYF
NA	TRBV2	CASSAWTGANTEAFF
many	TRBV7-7	CASSLGAGMGYEQYF
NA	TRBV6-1	CASSARTGSGVYNEQFF
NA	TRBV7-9	CASRPPGLETQYF
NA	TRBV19	CASSISRQVRTGELFF
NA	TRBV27	CASSLRGGNEQFF
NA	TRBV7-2	CASSYSSRLEAFF
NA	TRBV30	CAWRTGAGPGNTIYF
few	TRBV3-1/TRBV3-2	CASSRIRTGDYTEAFF
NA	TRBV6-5	CASSSRGVHSYEQFF